A single sample gave rise to the 22 T cell receptor beta chains below, sequenced in a study of blood T cell repertoires in COVID-19. Using immunoSEQ multiplex PCR, the repertoire was profiled, and TCRdb retains in-frame clones only, with some absent. The table includes roughly 90,000 clones, about 82% detected once. The sequenced material came from peripheral blood. The receptors come from a human donor in a cohort sampled during active COVID-19.

This clone showed up just once. The chain has TRBV21-1 and TRBJ2-7; the D call TRBD2 from the table was never checked on the DNA. TRBV21-1 is labeled a pseudogene. This CDR3 spans 15 amino acids. CDR3 nucleotide sequence: TGTGCCAGCAGCAAAAGGTTCGTTAGCGGGGGCGAGCAGTACTTC. This sequence encodes CASSKRFVSGGEQYF.

The chain joins TRBV6-6 to TRBJ2-7; 9 bases agree with TRBD1. This CDR3 is built from 16 residues. V gave up 2 bases and J gave up 3 bases; unmatched junction bases: 8. The V gene's germline CDR1 is MNHNY and CDR2 SVGAGI (reference sequence). The CDR3 nucleotides read TGTGCCAGCAGTTACCCCCGGGACAGGGAGAGCTACGAGCAGTACTTC. Protein: CASSYPRDRESYEQYF.

This clone turned up a few times. This chain uses TRBV6-1 with TRBJ1-5; D not certain. V gave up 2 bases and J gave up 9 bases, with 8 bases separating them. CDR1 is MNHNS, CDR2 SASEGT, per germline. The CDR3 covers 12 residues. The CDR3 reads CASSETSGPQHF. Written as DNA, the CDR3 is TGTGCCAGCAGTGAAACCTCGGGGCCCCAGCATTTT.

The V call is TRBV9, the J call TRBJ1-2, with 7 bases that match TRBD1. Germline trimming cut 4 bases from V and 8 bases from J; bases unmatched to any gene: 8. There are 13 residues in the CDR3. Germline values: CDR1 SGDLS, CDR2 YYNGEE. The chain's CDR3 is CASSSQTGSGYTF. Here the CDR3 DNA reads TGTGCCAGCAGCTCGCAGACAGGGTCCGGCTACACCTTC. The whole variable domain, filled in from reference TRBV9 and TRBJ1-2, reads DSGVTQTPKHLITATGQRVTLRCSPRSGDLSVYWYQQSLDQGLQFLIQYYNGEERAKGNILERFSAQQFPDLHSELNLSSLELGDSALYFCASSSQTGSGYTFGSGTRLTVV.

The gene calls are TRBV12-5 and TRBJ1-1, with D perhaps TRBD1 (6 bases). Germline V CDR1 and CDR2: LGHNT, FRNRAP. The CDR3 consists of 14 residues. V was cut by 6 bases and J by 0 bases, with 11 bases left in between. The CDR3 here is CASGLDRLNTEAFF. CDR3 nucleotides: TGTGCTAGTGGACTCGACAGGTTGAACACTGAAGCTTTCTTT.

J is TRBJ2-5 and V is TRBV27, with D tentatively TRBD1 (6 bases). CDR3 length equals 17 residues. CDR1 and CDR2 (germline): MNHEY, SMNVEV (reference sequence). The V end was cut by 3 bases, the J end by 5 bases, with 22 bases between. The CDR3 DNA is TGTGCCAGCAGTTTGGACCCCCCTAAACAGGGTCTTGAGACCCAGTACTTC. Protein: CASSLDPPKQGLETQYF.

The DNA for the CDR3 is TGCGCCAGCAGCCAAAGAGTGTGGAGCGTGGGACACAGGAACACTGAAGCTTTCTTT. It is translated as CASSQRVWSVGHRNTEAFF. V usage is TRBV4-3 and J usage is TRBJ1-1; D perhaps matches TRBD1 (6 bases). V was pared by 2 bases and J by 1 base, with 23 bases between. This CDR3 is built from 19 residues. Germline-derived CDR1 and CDR2 are LGHNA and YSLEER.

The V gene is TRBV5-1, the J gene TRBJ2-3; D is undetermined. Germline loops: CDR1 SGHRS, CDR2 YFSETQ. V was clipped by 4 bases and J by 1 base, with 10 bases between them. The CDR3 is made up of 14 amino acids. In DNA, the CDR3 is TGCGCCAGCAGCCACTCTTCTGGCACAGATACGCAGTATTTT. This codes for CASSHSSGTDTQYF.

The chain joins TRBV19 to TRBJ2-3, with unresolved D. CDR1 LNHDA and CDR2 SQIVND come from the germline V gene (reference sequence). V lost 3 bases and J 0 bases, leaving 10 bases between the germline ends. This CDR3 region has 15 residues. DNA for the CDR3: TGTGCCAGTAGTATCGGAGCCCAGAGCACAGATACGCAGTATTTT. It is translated as CASSIGAQSTDTQYF. The complete variable domain, with remaining parts taken from reference TRBV19 and TRBJ2-3, reads DGGITQSPKYLFRKEGQNVTLSCEQNLNHDAMYWYRQDPGQGLRLIYYSQIVNDFQKGDIAEGYSVSREKKESFPLTVTSAQKNPTAFYLCASSIGAQSTDTQYFGPGTRLTVL.

The chain joins TRBV7-3 to TRBJ2-5; a possible D gene is TRBD2 (6 bases). The germline gives CDR1 SGHTA, CDR2 FQGTGA. Trimming cost V 1 base and J 2 bases, with 8 bases left between them. CDR3 length: 14 residues. Written as DNA, the CDR3 is TGTGCCAGCAGCTTAATTGCGGGGCAAGAGACCCAGTACTTC. Protein sequence: CASSLIAGQETQYF.

The genes are TRBV4-3 and TRBJ2-1; possibly TRBD2 for D (6 bases). CDR1 is LGHNA, CDR2 YSLEER, per germline. Between the trimmed V and J ends, which lost 0 bases and 2 bases, there was a span of 11 bases. The CDR3 consists of 16 residues. CDR3 residues: CASSQDSGGAYNEQFF. As DNA, the CDR3 is TGCGCCAGCAGCCAAGATTCTGGCGGGGCCTACAATGAGCAGTTCTTC.

This clone came up many times. The chain is built from TRBV11-2 and TRBJ2-7; TRBD1 matches 11 bases. With V trimmed by 6 bases and J by 3 bases, 10 bases remained unmatched. The CDR3 consists of 16 residues. Germline values: CDR1 SGHAT, CDR2 FQNNGV. The CDR3 spells CASSELAGTGGYEQYF. The CDR3 DNA reads TGTGCCAGCAGTGAACTCGCCGGGACAGGGGGCTACGAGCAGTACTTC.

V usage is TRBV4-1 and J usage is TRBJ1-4; tentative D call: TRBD1 (5 bases). Trimming removed 1 base from V and 8 bases from J, with 14 bases in between. The CDR3 covers 15 residues. Germline-derived CDR1 and CDR2 are MGHRA and YSYEKL. The CDR3 DNA reads TGCGCCAGCAGCCAAGGTGGGGGGACGGGGGAAAAACTGTTTTTT. Protein sequence: CASSQGGGTGEKLFF.

The chain uses TRBV5-8 and TRBJ1-6, with 8 nucleotides matching TRBD1. This CDR3 region has 16 residues. Trimming cost V 1 base and J 6 bases; bases outside gene matches: 6. Germline V gene sequence: CDR1 SGHTS, CDR2 YDEGEE. The CDR3 loop reads CASSLWQGASNSPLHF. The DNA for the CDR3 is TGTGCCAGCAGCTTGTGGCAGGGGGCGAGTAATTCACCCCTCCACTTT.

This chain connects TRBV5-1 to TRBJ2-3; 7 bases align to TRBD1. Germline V lookup: CDR1 SGHRS, CDR2 YFSETQ. The CDR3 covers 14 residues. Germline trimming cut 0 bases from V and 7 bases from J; bases unmatched to any gene: 5. The chain's CDR3 is CASSLGTQGNTQYF. The CDR3 bases are TGCGCCAGCAGCTTGGGCACACAGGGGAATACGCAGTATTTT.

V gene TRBV19 combines with J gene TRBJ2-6; possibly TRBD1 for D (5 bases). The CDR3 totals 18 residues. Trimming took 3 bases from V and 4 from J, leaving 19 bases between them. Germline V gene lookup returns CDR1 LNHDA and CDR2 SQIVND (reference sequence). The CDR3 here is CASSIPGQHYSGANVLTF. In nucleotides, the CDR3 is TGTGCCAGTAGTATTCCAGGGCAACATTACTCCGGGGCCAACGTCCTGACTTTC.

This sequence joins TRBV5-4 and TRBJ2-3, with 10 bases matching TRBD2. Looked up from germline, CDR1 is SGHNT and CDR2 is YYREEE (reference sequence). The junction had 6 bases not matched to a gene; V was cut back by 4 bases and J by 7 bases. The CDR3 has 14 residues. In DNA, the CDR3 is TGTGCCAGCAGCGCAGCGGGGGGGCCGTATACGCAGTATTTT. Its translation: CASSAAGGPYTQYF.

The chain uses TRBV12-5 and TRBJ1-6; 8 bases match TRBD1. CDR1 is LGHNT, CDR2 FRNRAP, per germline. Unmatched junction bases numbered 5, after V lost 5 bases and J lost 5 bases. This CDR3 contains 15 residues. In DNA, the CDR3 is TGTGCTAGTGGTCCCGGACAGGGCCATAATTCACCCCTCCACTTT. As protein: CASGPGQGHNSPLHF.

V usage is TRBV9 and J usage is TRBJ2-1; D gene unclear. With 0 bases removed from V and 2 bases from J, the gap between germline ends came to 15 bases. CDR1 SGDLS and CDR2 YYNGEE come from the germline V gene. The CDR3 length is 17 residues. CDR3 in amino acids: CASSVDSSWPPYNEQFF. For the CDR3, the DNA is TGTGCCAGCAGCGTAGATTCTAGTTGGCCCCCCTACAATGAGCAGTTCTTC.

The J gene is TRBJ1-2, the V gene TRBV6-6, with 7 bases that match TRBD1. The trim removed 6 bases at V and 3 bases at J, leaving 4 bases unmatched. The V gene's germline CDR1 is MNHNY and CDR2 SVGAGI (reference sequence). This CDR3 has 13 amino acids. CDR3 coding DNA: TGTGCCAGCAGACAAGACAGGGACTATGGCTACACCTTC. This codes for CASRQDRDYGYTF.

The V call is TRBV11-2, the J call TRBJ1-6, with unresolved D. This CDR3 region has 13 residues. V shed 5 bases and J shed 9 bases, with 11 bases lying between them. CDR1 is SGHAT, CDR2 FQNNGV, per germline. This CDR3 is CASSTDRSSPLHF. Written as DNA, the CDR3 is TGTGCCAGCAGCACCGATCGGAGTTCACCCCTCCACTTT.

The gene calls are TRBV9 and TRBJ1-1; 9 bases are shared with TRBD1. Germline V gene data show CDR1 as SGDLS and CDR2 as YYNGEE. The trim removed 2 bases at V and 6 bases at J, leaving 2 bases unmatched. The CDR3 contains 13 residues. CDR3 loop: CASSVRQGAEAFF. As DNA, the CDR3 is TGTGCCAGCAGCGTGCGACAGGGGGCTGAAGCTTTCTTT.